These T cell receptor beta chains were read from a single sample in a study of T cells in Graves' hyperthyroidism and ophthalmopathy. MiXCR was run by TCRdb on the multiplex PCR reads, yielding one entry per CDR3 protein. The table lists nearly 600,000 distinct CDR3 sequences, roughly 14% of them singletons. The sample comprised blood. These receptors originate from a woman younger than 45 with Graves' hyperthyroidism that later progressed to Graves' ophthalmopathy. CDR3s include the opening cysteine and the closing phenylalanine or tryptophan. D genes are given only for firm matches. The size field is filled for only some rows; it gives once, few, many or a size class.

-,TRBJ2-1,TRBV7-9,few,CASSPGPGSEQFF,TGTGCCAGCAGCCCCGGACCGGGGAGTGAGCAGTTCTTC
-,TRBJ1-2,TRBV7-9,few,CASSLTGSASGYTF,TGTGCCAGCAGCTTAACAGGGAGCGCCTCTGGCTACACCTTC
TRBD2,TRBJ2-6,TRBV20-1,-,CSATTSGSSGANVLTF,TGCAGTGCTACGACTAGCGGGAGCTCTGGGGCCAACGTCCTGACTTTC
TRBD1,TRBJ1-6,TRBV12-3/TRBV12-4,many,CASSDRGWDSPLHF,TGTGCCAGCAGTGACAGGGGTTGGGATTCACCCCTCCACTTT
TRBD1,TRBJ1-4,TRBV11-1,many,CASSERQGYEKLFF,TGTGCCAGCAGCGAACGACAGGGATATGAAAAACTGTTTTTT
TRBD2,TRBJ2-7,TRBV5-1,many,CASSLITSGAYEQYF,TGCGCCAGCAGCTTGATAACTAGCGGAGCCTACGAGCAGTACTTC
-,TRBJ1-6,TRBV27,many,CASSETRSYNSPLHF,TGTGCCAGCAGTGAAACGAGATCCTATAATTCACCCCTCCACTTT
TRBD1,TRBJ2-7,TRBV9,once,CASSVEQGTYEQYF,TGTGCCAGCAGCGTAGAACAGGGGACCTACGAGCAGTACTTC
-,TRBJ1-2,TRBV24-1,many,CATSDPIRDPYGYTF,TGTGCCACCAGTGACCCGATTCGGGACCCCTATGGCTACACCTTC
-,TRBJ1-1,TRBV7-2,many,CASSQFGSSTEAFF,TGTGCCAGCAGCCAATTCGGCAGTTCAACTGAAGCTTTCTTT
TRBD1,TRBJ1-5,TRBV13,-,CASSFSRDRGIPQHF,TGTGCCAGCAGCTTTTCCCGGGACAGGGGTATTCCCCAGCATTTT
-,TRBJ1-2,TRBV19,many,CASSPGHSIIKYGYTF,TGTGCCAGTAGTCCAGGACACTCCATCATTAAATATGGCTACACCTTC
TRBD2,TRBJ2-5,TRBV6-1,many,CASSEARLAGPPLQETQYF,TGTGCCAGCAGTGAAGCAAGGCTAGCGGGCCCGCCCCTTCAAGAGACCCAGTACTTC
-,TRBJ1-1,TRBV11-3,many,CASSSWGAMNTEAFF,TGTGCCAGCAGCTCCTGGGGGGCAATGAACACTGAAGCTTTCTTT
-,TRBJ1-1,TRBV19,-,CASSIGQGEAFF,TGTGCCAGTAGTATCGGGCAGGGGGAAGCTTTCTTT
TRBD1,TRBJ2-6,TRBV25-1,-,CASSEFEGAGGANVLTF,TGTGCCAGCAGTGAATTTGAGGGGGCGGGTGGGGCCAACGTCCTGACTTTC
TRBD1,TRBJ2-2,TRBV19,many,CASSRTPGQGGTGELFF,TGTGCCAGTAGCAGAACTCCCGGACAGGGGGGGACCGGGGAGCTGTTTTTT
-,TRBJ2-7,TRBV28,-,CASSLPDNLYEQYF,TGTGCCAGCAGTCTACCAGACAATTTGTACGAGCAGTACTTC
-,TRBJ2-7,TRBV20-1,few,CSARVTSDTYEQYF,TGCAGTGCTAGAGTCACGTCTGATACCTACGAGCAGTACTTC
-,TRBJ2-1,TRBV12-5,many,CASGLVSLRAVTITYNEQFF,TGTGCTAGTGGTTTGGTAAGCTTGCGGGCGGTTACCATAACCTACAATGAGCAGTTCTTC
-,TRBJ1-2,TRBV27,many,CASATGSGYTF,TGTGCCAGCGCCACCGGCAGCGGCTACACCTTC
-,TRBJ1-1,TRBV25-1,few,CASTARGSVTEAFF,TGTGCCAGCACGGCACGGGGGTCAGTCACTGAAGCTTTCTTT
-,TRBJ1-5,TRBV19,many,CASSIGGPSGNQPQHF,TGTGCCAGTAGTATAGGTGGGCCGTCGGGCAATCAGCCCCAGCATTTT
-,TRBJ2-3,TRBV10-3,many,CAISGLRDTQYF,TGTGCCATCAGTGGGTTGAGAGATACGCAGTATTTT
-,TRBJ2-3,TRBV30,many,CAWSVSGSGYTQYF,TGTGCCTGGAGTGTCTCTGGGTCCGGATATACGCAGTATTTT
-,TRBJ2-7,TRBV20-1,many,CSAYLRALPYEQYF,TGCAGTGCTTACTTGCGGGCACTACCCTACGAGCAGTACTTC
-,TRBJ1-1,TRBV30,many,CAWSVMGAEAFF,TGTGCCTGGAGTGTAATGGGAGCTGAAGCTTTCTTT
-,TRBJ2-1,TRBV29-1,few,CSVDLGTRSYNEQFF,TGCAGCGTCGACCTCGGAACTCGCTCCTACAATGAGCAGTTCTTC
TRBD1,TRBJ2-2,TRBV29-1,-,CSVAPQGAAGELFF,TGCAGCGTCGCGCCACAGGGGGCGGCCGGGGAGCTGTTTTTT
-,TRBJ1-5,TRBV28,few,CASSSGSLGGNQPQHF,TGTGCCAGCAGTTCGGGTTCTCTAGGGGGTAATCAGCCCCAGCATTTT
TRBD1,TRBJ1-6,TRBV7-9,-,CASSRTGENSPLHF,TGTGCCAGCAGCCGCACAGGGGAAAATTCACCCCTCCACTTT
TRBD1,TRBJ1-5,TRBV30,-,CAWGPGQGGYQPQHF,TGTGCCTGGGGTCCGGGACAGGGGGGCTATCAGCCCCAGCATTTT
TRBD1,TRBJ1-1,TRBV19,many,CASSIGDRNTEAFF,TGTGCCAGTAGTATAGGGGACAGGAACACTGAAGCTTTCTTT
-,TRBJ1-1,TRBV30,-,CAWSMGGQAFF,TGTGCCTGGAGCATGGGGGGGCAGGCTTTCTTT
TRBD2,TRBJ2-3,TRBV7-2,many,CASSLAGTERGDTQYF,TGTGCCAGCAGCTTAGCCGGGACTGAGCGGGGAGATACGCAGTATTTT
TRBD2,TRBJ2-1,TRBV29-1,many,CSGTLAASYNEQFF,TGCAGCGGCACACTAGCGGCTTCCTACAATGAGCAGTTCTTC
-,TRBJ2-7,TRBV30,many,CAWSFTGYEQYF,TGTGCCTGGAGTTTTACAGGGTACGAGCAGTACTTC
-,TRBJ1-1,TRBV7-3,many,CASTGAMNTEAFF,TGTGCCTCCACCGGGGCAATGAACACTGAAGCTTTCTTT
TRBD2,TRBJ2-2,TRBV20-1,once,CSAAGLAASTNTGELFF,TGCAGTGCCGCCGGACTAGCGGCCTCGACGAACACCGGGGAGCTGTTTTTT